One sample yielded the 16 T cell receptor beta chains listed below, sequenced in a study of T cells in Graves' hyperthyroidism and ophthalmopathy. Regions amplified from RNA transcripts were the TCR beta CDR3 regions. Initially, a first-round RT-PCR of the TCR CDR3 employed the HTBI primer set. MiXCR was run by TCRdb on the multiplex PCR reads, yielding one entry per CDR3 protein. The sample lists about 380,000 distinct CDR3 sequences; around 20% were seen once. The sequencing sample was made of blood. The source of these receptors is a man between 18 and 29 years old with Graves' ophthalmopathy.

The table lists this clonotype with many counts. The V and J genes are TRBV2 and TRBJ2-7, with 7 bases fitting TRBD1. The V gene's germline CDR1 is SNHLY and CDR2 FYNNEI. Germline trimming cut 6 bases from V and 0 bases from J; bases unmatched to any gene: 5. This CDR3 spans 14 amino acids. The CDR3 is CASRDRFLSYEQYF. CDR3 bases: TGTGCCAGCAGGGACAGGTTTCTCTCCTACGAGCAGTACTTC. Looking up the rest from reference TRBV2 and TRBJ2-7 gives the full variable domain: EPEVTQTPSHQVTQMGQEVILRCVPISNHLYFYWYRQILGQKVEFLVSFYNNEISEKSEIFDDQFSVERPDGSNFTLKIRSTKLEDSAMYFCASRDRFLSYEQYFGPGTRLTVT.

The J gene is TRBJ2-2, the V gene TRBV9; maybe TRBD2 (5 bases). V was cut by 6 bases and J by 5 bases, with 8 bases left in between. Per the germline V gene, CDR1 is SGDLS and CDR2 is YYNGEE. The CDR3 has 12 residues. This CDR3 reads CASMDLTGELFF. In DNA form, the CDR3 reads TGTGCCAGCATGGACTTAACCGGGGAGCTGTTTTTT.

There are many counts of this clonotype. The rearrangement links TRBV27 to TRBJ1-2; TRBD1 is a possible D gene (6 bases). The V gene lost 5 bases and the J gene lost 2 bases, with 12 bases spanning the gap. The CDR3 length is 14 residues. Germline V gene lookup returns CDR1 MNHEY and CDR2 SMNVEV (reference sequence). CDR3 in amino acids: CASSTQGKNYGYTF. CDR3 bases: TGTGCCAGCAGTACACAGGGAAAGAACTATGGCTACACCTTC.

This clonotype appeared a few times. The V and J genes are TRBV9 and TRBJ2-7, with D perhaps TRBD2 (5 bases). Trimming took off 0 bases at V and 6 bases at J, with 10 bases between the two ends. Germline values: CDR1 SGDLS, CDR2 YYNGEE. The CDR3 is 13 residues long. For the CDR3, the DNA is TGTGCCAGCAGCGTAGGAGGAGGTAGCGAGCAGTACTTC. It translates to CASSVGGGSEQYF. Combining the CDR3 with reference TRBV9 and TRBJ2-7 gives the whole variable domain DSGVTQTPKHLITATGQRVTLRCSPRSGDLSVYWYQQSLDQGLQFLIQYYNGEERAKGNILERFSAQQFPDLHSELNLSSLELGDSALYFCASSVGGGSEQYFGPGTRLTVT.

This clonotype was observed a few times. The CDR3 DNA reads as TGTGCCAGCACCGGGCGGGAGGGGGAGACCCAGTACTTC. This translates into CASTGREGETQYF. This chain joins TRBV5-4 and TRBJ2-5, with 9 bases matching TRBD2. The CDR3 extends over 13 amino acids. Germline loops: CDR1 SGHNT, CDR2 YYREEE (reference sequence). The V and J ends lost 6 bases and 5 bases, in that order; junction bases with no gene match: 5. The full variable domain, with the rest looked up from reference TRBV5-4 and TRBJ2-5, is ETGVTQSPTHLIKTRGQQVTLRCSSQSGHNTVSWYQQALGQGPQFIFQYYREEENGRGNFPPRFSGLQFPNYSSELNVNALELDDSALYLCASTGREGETQYFGPGTRLLVL.

This clonotype was counted at least ten times. This chain connects TRBV3-1 to TRBJ2-2; weak D call: TRBD2 (6 bases). The CDR3 is made up of 14 amino acids. Per germline, CDR1 LGHDT and CDR2 YNNKEL (reference sequence). Trimming removed 3 bases from V and 2 bases from J, with 7 bases in between. DNA of the CDR3: TGTGCCAGCAGCCAGGGGGGTAACACCGGGGAGCTGTTTTTT. Its translation: CASSQGGNTGELFF.

This clonotype appeared many times. The chain joins TRBV2 to TRBJ2-1; 12 bases are a match to TRBD2. V lost 6 bases to trimming and J lost 3 bases; unmatched junction nucleotides: 6. Germline V lookup: CDR1 SNHLY, CDR2 FYNNEI. CDR3 length equals 16 residues. The CDR3: CASRSTSGGFYNEQFF. In DNA form, the CDR3 reads TGTGCCAGCAGGAGTACTAGCGGGGGGTTCTACAATGAGCAGTTCTTC.

CDR3 sequence reads: CASSVGGTNLNSPLHF. The CDR3 DNA reads TGTGCCAGCAGCGTAGGTGGGACAAACCTTAATTCACCCCTCCACTTT. The gene calls are TRBV9 and TRBJ1-6; the D gene is possibly TRBD1 (6 bases). Between the trimmed V and J ends, which lost 0 bases and 6 bases, there was a span of 13 bases. CDR1 and CDR2 (germline): SGDLS, YYNGEE. CDR3 length equals 16 residues.

Ten or more counts support this clonotype. This chain joins TRBV7-9 and TRBJ2-7; D perhaps matches TRBD1 (6 bases). The CDR3 runs to 13 residues. Per germline, CDR1 SEHNR and CDR2 FQNEAQ (reference sequence). V was cut by 2 bases and J by 3 bases, with 8 bases left in between. The chain's CDR3 is CASSLRQDYEQYF. CDR3 DNA: TGTGCCAGCAGCTTAAGACAGGACTACGAGCAGTACTTC. The variable domain in full, with the rest retrieved from reference TRBV7-9 and TRBJ2-7, is DTGVSQNPRHKITKRGQNVTFRCDPISEHNRLYWYRQTLGQGPEFLTYFQNEAQLEKSRLLSDRFSAERPKGSFSTLEIQRTEQGDSAMYLCASSLRQDYEQYFGPGTRLTVT.

This clonotype was seen repeatedly, ten times or more. This sequence joins TRBV15 and TRBJ1-2; D unresolved. The length of the CDR3 is 14 residues. From germline, CDR1 is LNHNV and CDR2 YYDKDF (reference sequence). The V end was cut by 6 bases, the J end by 0 bases, with 11 bases between. CDR3 nucleotides: TGTGCCACCAGAGCACAGCTAGCTAACTATGGCTACACCTTC. Protein: CATRAQLANYGYTF.

This clonotype was observed at least ten times. The V call is TRBV3-1, the J call TRBJ2-7; unclear D gene. The germline V gene encodes CDR1 LGHDT and CDR2 YNNKEL (reference sequence). The V end was cut by 0 bases, the J end by 2 bases, with 17 bases between. The CDR3 has 17 residues. CDR3 nucleotide sequence: TGTGCCAGCAGCCAAGATCTTTGGGGATCTGGAACCTACGAGCAGTACTTC. Its protein is CASSQDLWGSGTYEQYF.

A word on this clonotype: The limits of the CDR3 on the DNA are not certain, so only TCRdb's listed CDR3 is given. This sequence joins TRBV20-1 and TRBJ2-2; TRBD1, the table's D call, lacks a check against the DNA. The CDR3 contains 14 residues when both ends are counted. Germline V gene data show CDR1 as DFQATT and CDR2 as SNEGSKA (reference sequence). CDR3 region: CSAFWDRAPGSCFF.

This rearrangement joins TRBV24-1 to TRBJ2-2, with 10 bases matching TRBD1. Germline V gene data show CDR1 as KGHDR and CDR2 as SFDVKD. Unmatched junction bases numbered 8, after V lost 4 bases and J lost 7 bases. The CDR3 totals 16 residues. The CDR3 loop reads CATSEMTGGRGGELFF. In nucleotides, the CDR3 is TGTGCCACCAGTGAAATGACAGGGGGCCGAGGCGGGGAGCTGTTTTTT.

This clonotype has at least ten counts. The chain recombines TRBV7-9 with TRBJ2-3; 11 nucleotides match TRBD2. CDR3 length: 18 amino acids. V lost 4 bases and J lost 1; bases outside the gene matches: 10. Looked up from germline, CDR1 is SEHNR and CDR2 is FQNEAQ (reference sequence). The CDR3 sequence is CASSSTRTSGGRTDTQYF. CDR3 nucleotide sequence: TGTGCCAGCAGCTCCACGAGAACTAGCGGGGGTCGCACAGATACGCAGTATTTT.

This clonotype was picked up many times. The chain joins TRBV7-2 to TRBJ2-5; D gene uncertain. With 0 bases removed from V and 1 base from J, the gap between germline ends came to 6 bases. Germline V gives CDR1 SGHTA, CDR2 FQGNSA. The CDR3 covers 14 residues. CDR3 sequence (DNA): TGTGCCAGCAGCTTAGCTGGCCCCCAAGAGACCCAGTACTTC. Residues: CASSLAGPQETQYF.

This clonotype was recorded many times. V usage is TRBV9 and J usage is TRBJ2-3; the D is unclear. The CDR3 spans 14 residues. Per germline, CDR1 SGDLS and CDR2 YYNGEE. V was clipped by 0 bases and J by 0 bases, with 5 bases between them. CDR3 bases: TGTGCCAGCAGCGTAGGGATAAGCACAGATACGCAGTATTTT. Translated: CASSVGISTDTQYF.